This T cell receptor beta chain is drawn from a study of human T cells and chemical hapten exposure. Notes on the study in general: Among TCRs, those above 1 in 1000 frequency were unaffected by DPC sensitization.

TCRdb analysed the RACE reads with MiXCR anew, one entry per CDR3 protein. The top ten clones hold about 1.9% of a sample with approximately 32,000 distinct CDR3 sequences, 10% to 15% of them seen once. Indicated time point: pre-sensitization, week 0. Indicated treatment: therapeutic diphenylcyclopropenone sensitization with weekly scalp DPC. Extraction yielded total RNA from whole blood (unfractionated). At every patch-test visit, blood was drawn before the patch test was applied. The CDR3 is 16 amino acids. Germline V gene sequence: CDR1 MNHEY, CDR2 SVGAGI. Deletions cut 6 bases from V and 4 bases from J, with 22 bases between. Remarks on this clonotype: Antigen specificity is unknown.

The J gene is TRBJ2-7, the V gene TRBV6-5; TRBD1 is a possible D gene (6 bases). This receptor was taken from a woman in her forties with alopecia areata. Some clones in this sample may be carry-over from other donors' samples. The sequenced sample was whole blood, obtained in connection with sensitization to the hapten diphenylcyclopropenone (DPC). In nucleotides, the CDR3 is TGTGCCAGCAGAAAGAGGGGGACACCCACTCGGTACGAGCAGTACTTC. This encodes CASRKRGTPTRYEQYF.